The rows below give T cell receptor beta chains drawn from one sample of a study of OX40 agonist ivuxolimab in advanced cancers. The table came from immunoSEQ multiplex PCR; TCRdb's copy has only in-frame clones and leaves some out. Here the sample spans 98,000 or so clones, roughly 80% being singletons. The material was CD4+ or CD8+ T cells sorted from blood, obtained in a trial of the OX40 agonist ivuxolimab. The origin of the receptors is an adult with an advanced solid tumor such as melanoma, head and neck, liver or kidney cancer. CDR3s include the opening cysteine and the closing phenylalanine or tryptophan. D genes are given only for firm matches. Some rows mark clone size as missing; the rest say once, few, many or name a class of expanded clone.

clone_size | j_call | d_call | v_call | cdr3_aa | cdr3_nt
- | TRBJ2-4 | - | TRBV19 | CASSIDLLGGTDIQYF | TGTGCCAGTAGTATAGACCTCTTGGGGGGCACGGACATTCAGTACTTC
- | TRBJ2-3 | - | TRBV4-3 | CASSQLGGDTQYF | TGCGCCAGCAGCCAACTCGGAGGGGATACGCAGTATTTT
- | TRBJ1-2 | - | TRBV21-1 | CASSKEKIVGYTF | TGTGCCAGCAGCAAAGAGAAGATAGTCGGCTACACCTTC
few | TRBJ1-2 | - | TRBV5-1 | CASSLVAGTATGGYTF | TGCGCCAGCAGCTTGGTAGCAGGGACGGCCACTGGTGGCTACACCTTC
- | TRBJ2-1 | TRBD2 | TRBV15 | CATSSGLAGLYNEQFF | TGTGCCACCAGCTCTGGACTAGCGGGGCTCTACAATGAGCAGTTCTTC
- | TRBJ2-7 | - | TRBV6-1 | CASIRDRWGYEQYF | TGTGCCAGCATCAGGGATCGGTGGGGCTACGAGCAGTACTTC
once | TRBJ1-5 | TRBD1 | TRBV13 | CASSLRQGASQPQHF | TGTGCCAGCAGCCTTCGGCAGGGGGCAAGTCAGCCCCAGCATTTT
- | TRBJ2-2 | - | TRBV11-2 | CASSLDLASTGELFF | TGTGCCAGCAGCTTAGACCTAGCTTCCACCGGGGAGCTGTTTTTT
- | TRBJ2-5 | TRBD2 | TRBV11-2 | CASSVGLAGTQYF | TGTGCCAGCAGCGTGGGACTAGCGGGGACCCAGTACTTC
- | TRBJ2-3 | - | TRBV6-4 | CASSPPALTDTQYF | TGTGCCAGCAGCCCCCCGGCGTTGACAGATACGCAGTATTTT